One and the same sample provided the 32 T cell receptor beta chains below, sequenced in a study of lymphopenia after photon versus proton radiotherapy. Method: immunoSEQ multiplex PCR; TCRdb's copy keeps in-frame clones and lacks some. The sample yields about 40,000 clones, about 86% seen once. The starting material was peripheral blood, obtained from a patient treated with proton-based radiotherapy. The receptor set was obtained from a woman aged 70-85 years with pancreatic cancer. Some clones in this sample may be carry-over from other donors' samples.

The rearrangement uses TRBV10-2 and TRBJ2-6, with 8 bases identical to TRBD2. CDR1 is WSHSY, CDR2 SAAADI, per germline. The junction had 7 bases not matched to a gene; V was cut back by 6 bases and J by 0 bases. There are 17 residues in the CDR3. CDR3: CASRELAASSGANVLTF. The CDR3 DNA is TGCGCCAGCAGGGAACTAGCGGCAAGCTCTGGGGCCAACGTCCTGACTTTC.

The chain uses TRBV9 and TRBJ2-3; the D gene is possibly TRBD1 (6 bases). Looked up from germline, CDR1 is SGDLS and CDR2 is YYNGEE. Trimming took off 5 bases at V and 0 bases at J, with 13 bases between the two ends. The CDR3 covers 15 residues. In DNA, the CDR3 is TGTGCCAGCAGACCTACAGGGAGTAGCACAGATACGCAGTATTTT. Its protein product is CASRPTGSSTDTQYF.

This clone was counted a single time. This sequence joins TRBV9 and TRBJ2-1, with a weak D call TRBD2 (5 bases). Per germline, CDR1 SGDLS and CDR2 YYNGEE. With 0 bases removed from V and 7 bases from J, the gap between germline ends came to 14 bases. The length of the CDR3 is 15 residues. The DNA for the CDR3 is TGTGCCAGCAGCGTAGCGGGGTGGGAAGGGAATGAGCAGTTCTTC. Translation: CASSVAGWEGNEQFF.

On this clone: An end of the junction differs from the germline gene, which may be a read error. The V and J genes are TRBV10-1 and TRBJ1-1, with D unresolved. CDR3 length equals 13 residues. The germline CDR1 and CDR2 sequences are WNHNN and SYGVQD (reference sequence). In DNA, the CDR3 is TGCGCCAGCAGTGAGTCATTTGACACAGAAGCTTTCTTT. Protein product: CASSESFDTEAFF.

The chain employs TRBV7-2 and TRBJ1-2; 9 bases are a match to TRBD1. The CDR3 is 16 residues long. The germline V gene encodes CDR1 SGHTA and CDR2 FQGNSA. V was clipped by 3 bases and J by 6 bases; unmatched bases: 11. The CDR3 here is CASSFGQGRQLDGYTF. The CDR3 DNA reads TGTGCCAGCAGCTTCGGACAGGGGCGACAGTTGGATGGCTACACCTTC.

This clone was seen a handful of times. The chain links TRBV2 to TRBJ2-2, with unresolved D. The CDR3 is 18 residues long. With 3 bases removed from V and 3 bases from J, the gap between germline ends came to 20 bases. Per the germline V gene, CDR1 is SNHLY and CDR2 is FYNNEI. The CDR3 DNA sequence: TGTGCCAGCAGTGAGGCGTCGCAGAGAAATATGGACACCGGGGAGCTGTTTTTT. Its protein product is CASSEASQRNMDTGELFF.

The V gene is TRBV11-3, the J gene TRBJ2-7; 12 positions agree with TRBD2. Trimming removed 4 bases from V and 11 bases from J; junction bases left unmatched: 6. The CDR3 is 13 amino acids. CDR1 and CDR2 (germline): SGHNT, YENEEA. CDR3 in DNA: TGTGCCAGCAGCTCGACTAGCGGGAGTCCAGAGTACTTC. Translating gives CASSSTSGSPEYF.

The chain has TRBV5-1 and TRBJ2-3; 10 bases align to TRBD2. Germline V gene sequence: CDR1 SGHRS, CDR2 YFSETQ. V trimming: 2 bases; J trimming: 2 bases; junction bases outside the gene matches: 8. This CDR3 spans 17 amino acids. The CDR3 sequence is CASSFASGRFFTDTQYF. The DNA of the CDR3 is TGCGCCAGCAGCTTTGCTAGCGGGAGATTTTTCACAGATACGCAGTATTTT.

The CDR3 sequence is CASSQDRSNEQFF. As DNA, the CDR3 is TGCGCCAGCAGCCAAGATAGGTCCAATGAGCAGTTCTTC. The gene calls are TRBV4-3 and TRBJ2-1; D is undetermined. The V end lost 0 bases, the J end lost 6 bases, and 6 bases lay between the germline ends. The CDR3 extends over 13 amino acids. Germline loops: CDR1 LGHNA, CDR2 YSLEER.

This CDR3 is CASSSLARETQYF. In nucleotides, the CDR3 is TGTGCCAGCAGCTCACTAGCGCGGGAGACCCAGTACTTC. J is TRBJ2-5 and V is TRBV7-9; 7 bases are shared with TRBD2. Germline trimming cut 4 bases from V and 5 bases from J; bases unmatched to any gene: 4. The CDR3 covers 13 residues. The germline gives CDR1 SEHNR, CDR2 FQNEAQ (reference sequence).

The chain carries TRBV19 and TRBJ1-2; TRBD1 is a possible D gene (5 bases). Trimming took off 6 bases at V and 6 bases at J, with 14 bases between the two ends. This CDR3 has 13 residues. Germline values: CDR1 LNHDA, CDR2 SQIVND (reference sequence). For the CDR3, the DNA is TGTGCCAGTAGCCCCACTAACAGGAATGGCTACACCTTC. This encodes CASSPTNRNGYTF.

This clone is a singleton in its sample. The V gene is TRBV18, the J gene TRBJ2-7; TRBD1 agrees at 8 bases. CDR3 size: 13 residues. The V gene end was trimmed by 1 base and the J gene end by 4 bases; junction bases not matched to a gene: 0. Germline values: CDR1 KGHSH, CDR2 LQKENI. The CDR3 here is CASSPRTGYEQYF. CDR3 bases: TGTGCCAGCTCACCACGGACAGGGTACGAGCAGTACTTC. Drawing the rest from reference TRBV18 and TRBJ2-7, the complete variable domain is NAGVMQNPRHLVRRRGQEARLRCSPMKGHSHVYWYRQLPEEGLKFMVYLQKENIIDESGMPKERFSAEFPKEGPSILRIQQVVRGDSAAYFCASSPRTGYEQYFGPGTRLTVT.

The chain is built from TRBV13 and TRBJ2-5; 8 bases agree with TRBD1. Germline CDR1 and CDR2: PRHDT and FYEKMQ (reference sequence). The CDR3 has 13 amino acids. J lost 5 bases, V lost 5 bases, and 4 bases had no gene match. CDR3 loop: CASSPRDRETQYF. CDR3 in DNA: TGTGCCAGCAGCCCCCGGGACAGGGAGACCCAGTACTTC. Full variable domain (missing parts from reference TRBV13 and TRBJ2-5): AAGVIQSPRHLIKEKRETATLKCYPIPRHDTVYWYQQGPGQDPQFLISFYEKMQSDKGSIPDRFSAQQFSDYHSELNMSSLELGDSALYFCASSPRDRETQYFGPGTRLLVL.

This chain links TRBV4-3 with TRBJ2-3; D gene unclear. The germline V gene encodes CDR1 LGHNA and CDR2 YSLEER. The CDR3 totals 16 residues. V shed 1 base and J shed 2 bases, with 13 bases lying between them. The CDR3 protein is CASSQGASTATDTQYF. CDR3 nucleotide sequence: TGCGCCAGCAGCCAAGGAGCCAGCACAGCCACAGATACGCAGTATTTT.

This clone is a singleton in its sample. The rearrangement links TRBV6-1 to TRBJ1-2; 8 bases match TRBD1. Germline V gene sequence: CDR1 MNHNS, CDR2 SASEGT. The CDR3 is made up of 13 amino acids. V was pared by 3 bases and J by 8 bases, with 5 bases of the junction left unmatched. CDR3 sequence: CASSDGQGVGYTF. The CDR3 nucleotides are TGTGCCAGCAGTGATGGACAGGGCGTAGGCTACACCTTC.

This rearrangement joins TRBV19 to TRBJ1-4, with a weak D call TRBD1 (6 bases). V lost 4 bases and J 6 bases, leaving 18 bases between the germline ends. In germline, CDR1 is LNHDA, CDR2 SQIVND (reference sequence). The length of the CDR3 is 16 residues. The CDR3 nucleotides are TGTGCCAGTAGTACTACTACAGGGCGTGGAGATGAAAAACTGTTTTTT. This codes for CASSTTTGRGDEKLFF. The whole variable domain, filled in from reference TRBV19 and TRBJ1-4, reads DGGITQSPKYLFRKEGQNVTLSCEQNLNHDAMYWYRQDPGQGLRLIYYSQIVNDFQKGDIAEGYSVSREKKESFPLTVTSAQKNPTAFYLCASSTTTGRGDEKLFFGSGTQLSVL.

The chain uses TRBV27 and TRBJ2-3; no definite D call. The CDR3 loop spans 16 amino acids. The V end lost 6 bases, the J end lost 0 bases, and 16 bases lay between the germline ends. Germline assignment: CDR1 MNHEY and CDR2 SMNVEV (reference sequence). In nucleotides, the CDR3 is TGTGCCAGCAGGCCTGGGCCAGTCTCGAGCACAGATACGCAGTATTTT. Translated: CASRPGPVSSTDTQYF.

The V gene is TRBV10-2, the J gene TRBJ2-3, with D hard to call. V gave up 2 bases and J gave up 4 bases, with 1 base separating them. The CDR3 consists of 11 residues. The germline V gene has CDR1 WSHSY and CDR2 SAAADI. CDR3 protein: CASSEADTQYF. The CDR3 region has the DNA TGCGCCAGCAGTGAGGCAGATACGCAGTATTTT.

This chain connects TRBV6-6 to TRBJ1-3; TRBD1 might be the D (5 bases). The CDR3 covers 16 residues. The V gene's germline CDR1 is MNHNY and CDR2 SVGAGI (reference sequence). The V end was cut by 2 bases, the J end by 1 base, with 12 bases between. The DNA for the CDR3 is TGTGCCAGCAGTTACCCTGCAGGGTCTTCTGGAAACACCATATATTTT. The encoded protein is CASSYPAGSSGNTIYF.

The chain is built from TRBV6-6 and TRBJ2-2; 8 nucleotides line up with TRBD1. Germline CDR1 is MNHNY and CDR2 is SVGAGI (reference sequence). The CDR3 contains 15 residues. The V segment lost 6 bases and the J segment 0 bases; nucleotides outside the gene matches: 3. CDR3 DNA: TGTGCCAGCAGAAAACAGGGGGCGAACACCGGGGAGCTGTTTTTT. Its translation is CASRKQGANTGELFF.

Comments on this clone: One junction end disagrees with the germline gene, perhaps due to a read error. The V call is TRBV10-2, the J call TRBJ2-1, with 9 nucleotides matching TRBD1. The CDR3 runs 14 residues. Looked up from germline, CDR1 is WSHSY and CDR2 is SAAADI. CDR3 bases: TGCACCAGTTTAAGACAGGGGGATCACAATGAGCAGTTCTTC. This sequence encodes CTSLRQGDHNEQFF.

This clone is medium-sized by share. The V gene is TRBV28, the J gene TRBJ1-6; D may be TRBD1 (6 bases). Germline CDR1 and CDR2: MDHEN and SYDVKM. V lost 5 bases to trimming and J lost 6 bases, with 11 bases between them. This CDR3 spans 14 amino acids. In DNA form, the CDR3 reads TGTGCCAGCAGTGCGGGACACACTAATTCACCCCTCCACTTT. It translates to CASSAGHTNSPLHF.

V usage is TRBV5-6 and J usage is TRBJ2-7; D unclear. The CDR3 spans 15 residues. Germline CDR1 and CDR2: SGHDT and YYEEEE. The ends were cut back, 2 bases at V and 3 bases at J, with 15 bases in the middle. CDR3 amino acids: CASSFDLTSNYEQYF. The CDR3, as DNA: TGTGCCAGCAGCTTCGACCTAACCAGTAACTACGAGCAGTACTTC.

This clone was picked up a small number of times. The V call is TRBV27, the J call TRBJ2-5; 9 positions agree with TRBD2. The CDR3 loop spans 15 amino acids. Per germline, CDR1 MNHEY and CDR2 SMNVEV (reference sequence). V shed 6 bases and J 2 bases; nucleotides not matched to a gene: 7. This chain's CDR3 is CASRPGLATQETQYF. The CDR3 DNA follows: TGTGCCAGCAGACCCGGACTAGCGACTCAAGAGACCCAGTACTTC.

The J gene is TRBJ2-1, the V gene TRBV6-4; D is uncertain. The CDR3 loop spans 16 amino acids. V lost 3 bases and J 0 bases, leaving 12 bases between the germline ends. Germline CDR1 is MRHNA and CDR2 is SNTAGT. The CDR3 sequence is CASSDLSESSYNEQFF. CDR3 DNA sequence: TGTGCCAGCAGTGATTTGAGCGAGAGCTCCTACAATGAGCAGTTCTTC.

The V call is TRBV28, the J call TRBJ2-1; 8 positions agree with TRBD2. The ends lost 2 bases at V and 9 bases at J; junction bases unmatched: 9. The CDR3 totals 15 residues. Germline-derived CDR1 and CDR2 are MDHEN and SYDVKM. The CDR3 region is CASSLNEGSGGEQFF. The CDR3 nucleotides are TGTGCCAGCAGTTTAAATGAGGGAAGCGGGGGTGAGCAGTTCTTC.

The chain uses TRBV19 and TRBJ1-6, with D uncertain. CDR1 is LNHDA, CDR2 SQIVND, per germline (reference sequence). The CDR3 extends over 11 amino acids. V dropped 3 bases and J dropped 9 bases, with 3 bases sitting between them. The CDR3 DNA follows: TGTGCCAGTAGTATGGGTTCACCCCTCCACTTT. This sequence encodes CASSMGSPLHF.

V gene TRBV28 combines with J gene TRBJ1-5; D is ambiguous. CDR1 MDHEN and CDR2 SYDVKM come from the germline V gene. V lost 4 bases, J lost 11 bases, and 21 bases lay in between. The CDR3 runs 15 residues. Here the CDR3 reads CASSSIRVPILAQHF. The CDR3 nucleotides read TGTGCCAGCAGTTCAATCCGGGTCCCAATCTTGGCCCAGCATTTT.

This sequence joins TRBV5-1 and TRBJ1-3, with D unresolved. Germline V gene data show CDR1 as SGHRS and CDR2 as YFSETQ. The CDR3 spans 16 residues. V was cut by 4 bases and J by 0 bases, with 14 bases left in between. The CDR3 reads CASSREYSSSGNTIYF. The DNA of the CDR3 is TGCGCCAGCAGCAGGGAATACTCTAGCTCTGGAAACACCATATATTTT.

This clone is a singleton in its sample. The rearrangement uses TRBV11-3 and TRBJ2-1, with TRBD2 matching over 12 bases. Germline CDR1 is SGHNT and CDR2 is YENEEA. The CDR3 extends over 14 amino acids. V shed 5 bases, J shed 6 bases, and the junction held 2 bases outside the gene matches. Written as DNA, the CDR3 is TGTGCCAGCAGCCGGACTAGCGGGGCCAATGAGCAGTTCTTC. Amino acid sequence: CASSRTSGANEQFF.

The CDR3 region has the DNA TGTGCCATCAGTGAGTCATGGGGGGCGCGCGTCGAGCAGTACTTC. Translation gives CAISESWGARVEQYF. The chain uses TRBV10-3 and TRBJ2-7; D is perhaps TRBD1 or TRBD2 (6 bases each). This CDR3 comprises 15 residues. V was pared by 0 bases and J by 6 bases, with 15 bases between. Looked up from germline, CDR1 is ENHRY and CDR2 is SYGVKD.

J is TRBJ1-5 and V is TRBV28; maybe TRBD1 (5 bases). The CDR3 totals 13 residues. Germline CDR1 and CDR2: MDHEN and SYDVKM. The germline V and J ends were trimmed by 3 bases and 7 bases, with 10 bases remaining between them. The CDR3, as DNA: TGTGCCAGCAGTTTGCCGGGACCCCAGCCCCAGCATTTT. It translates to CASSLPGPQPQHF. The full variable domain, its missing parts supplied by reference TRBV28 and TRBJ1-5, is DVKVTQSSRYLVKRTGEKVFLECVQDMDHENMFWYRQDPGLGLRLIYFSYDVKMKEKGDIPEGYSVSREKKERFSLILESASTNQTSMYLCASSLPGPQPQHFGDGTRLSIL.